One and the same sample provided the 23 T cell receptor beta chains below, sequenced in a study of T cells in Graves' hyperthyroidism and ophthalmopathy. Using RNA transcripts as the source, TCR beta CDR3 regions were amplified. The HTBI primer set drove a first-round RT-PCR of the TCR CDR3. TCRdb ran MiXCR on the multiplex PCR reads and lists one entry per CDR3 protein. The table records some 510,000 distinct CDR3 sequences, roughly 20% of them present only once. What was sequenced was blood. Receptors were obtained from a man between 18 and 29 years old with Graves' hyperthyroidism.

This clonotype was seen at least ten times. This chain joins TRBV28 and TRBJ1-5; TRBD1 matches 9 bases. Germline V gives CDR1 MDHEN, CDR2 SYDVKM. V was pared by 0 bases and J by 2 bases, with 2 bases of the junction left unmatched. This CDR3 is built from 16 residues. The CDR3 region has the DNA TGTGCCAGCAGTTTATGGGGACAGGGACGCAATCAGCCCCAGCATTTT. As protein: CASSLWGQGRNQPQHF.

Remarks on this clonotype: The CDR3 ends on some other residue instead of the conserved phenylalanine or tryptophan, so this is likely a read error. V gene TRBV6-1 combines with J gene TRBJ2-7; 10 bases match TRBD1. This CDR3 contains 14 residues. After removal of 8 bases from V and 1 base from J, the junction contained 5 bases not matched to a gene. Germline V gene data show CDR1 as MNHNS and CDR2 as SASEGT. The CDR3 reads CASRWDRGSYEQYD. In DNA, the CDR3 is TGTGCCAGCCGGTGGGACAGGGGTTCCTACGAGCAGTACGAC.

Ten or more counts support this clonotype. This rearrangement joins TRBV7-9 to TRBJ1-1; D ambiguous. Looked up from germline, CDR1 is SEHNR and CDR2 is FQNEAQ (reference sequence). The CDR3 consists of 13 residues. Trimming removed 4 bases from V and 6 bases from J, with 12 bases in between. The chain's CDR3 is CASSSGPEAEAFF. In DNA, the CDR3 is TGTGCCAGCAGCTCCGGGCCGGAAGCTGAAGCTTTCTTT.

The sample holds a few counts of this clonotype. This chain joins TRBV6-1 and TRBJ1-2, with 7 bases that match TRBD1. Per germline, CDR1 MNHNS and CDR2 SASEGT. The CDR3 totals 15 residues. The J segment lost 4 bases and the V segment lost 5 bases, leaving 10 bases of the junction unmatched. CDR3 coding DNA: TGTGCCAGCAGTCCGAATGAGGGGGCGCCCTATGGCTACACCTTC. Translating it yields CASSPNEGAPYGYTF.

This clonotype was recorded at least ten times. The chain has TRBV7-8 and TRBJ1-1; no reliable D call. CDR3 length equals 14 residues. Germline loops: CDR1 SGHVS, CDR2 FQNEAQ. The V end lost 5 bases, the J end lost 5 bases, and 15 bases lay between the germline ends. CDR3 DNA: TGTGCCAGCAGCCCACCCCTTGTGGGGACTGAAGCTTTCTTT. It specifies CASSPPLVGTEAFF. The full variable domain, rest sourced from reference TRBV7-8 and TRBJ1-1, is GAGVSQSPRYKVAKRGQDVALRCDPISGHVSLFWYQQALGQGPEFLTYFQNEAQLDKSGLPSDRFFAERPEGSVSTLKIQRTQQEDSAVYLCASSPPLVGTEAFFGQGTRLTVV.

This clonotype has a count of ten or more. The chain has TRBV13 and TRBJ1-2; 7 bases are shared with TRBD1. V lost 4 bases to trimming and J lost 4 bases; unmatched junction nucleotides: 9. CDR1 is PRHDT, CDR2 FYEKMQ, per germline (reference sequence). This CDR3 comprises 15 residues. CDR3 sequence reads: CASSYGQVGTYGYTF. In nucleotides, the CDR3 is TGTGCCAGCAGCTACGGACAGGTGGGGACCTATGGCTACACCTTC.

The chain joins TRBV19 to TRBJ1-2; weak D call: TRBD1 (5 bases). Germline V lookup: CDR1 LNHDA, CDR2 SQIVND (reference sequence). This CDR3 spans 13 amino acids. V was clipped by 5 bases and J by 4 bases, with 11 bases between them. CDR3 loop: CASSWGGSYGYTF. The CDR3 region has the DNA TGTGCCAGTAGTTGGGGCGGAAGCTATGGCTACACCTTC.

This clonotype was seen ten or more times. The rearrangement links TRBV11-2 to TRBJ1-1, with 7 positions matching TRBD1. Germline V gives CDR1 SGHAT, CDR2 FQNNGV. The CDR3 extends over 16 amino acids. V trimming: 5 bases; J trimming: 3 bases; junction bases outside the gene matches: 12. CDR3 amino acids: CASSTIRGQGDTEAFF. The CDR3 DNA follows: TGTGCCAGCAGCACAATTCGTGGCCAGGGGGACACTGAAGCTTTCTTT.

This clonotype has at least ten counts. This chain links TRBV25-1 with TRBJ1-1; D remains unclear. The CDR3 runs to 14 residues. V lost 3 bases and J 4 bases, leaving 12 bases between the germline ends. Germline CDR1 reads MGHDK; CDR2 reads SYGVNS. CDR3 in DNA: TGTGCCAGCAGTGATCCGCGAGGAGGCACTGAAGCTTTCTTT. Its protein is CASSDPRGGTEAFF. The full variable domain, completed using reference TRBV25-1 and TRBJ1-1, is EADIYQTPRYLVIGTGKKITLECSQTMGHDKMYWYQQDPGMELHLIHYSYGVNSTEKGDLSSESTVSRIRTEHFPLTLESARPSHTSQYLCASSDPRGGTEAFFGQGTRLTVV.

The chain recombines TRBV28 with TRBJ2-7; a weak D match, TRBD2 (5 bases). With 6 bases removed from V and 0 bases from J, the gap between germline ends came to 18 bases. This CDR3 is 16 amino acids long. Germline V CDR1 and CDR2: MDHEN, SYDVKM. The CDR3 coding sequence is TGTGCCAGCAGCTTAAAAGCGGCGGTCCCCTCCTACGAGCAGTACTTC. The encoded protein is CASSLKAAVPSYEQYF.

The sample holds one count of this clonotype. A much larger clone sits a single nucleotide away, making a read error possible. The chain recombines TRBV13 with TRBJ1-2; the D gene is possibly TRBD1 (5 bases). Germline V gene data show CDR1 as PRHDT and CDR2 as FYEKMQ (reference sequence). The CDR3 has 13 amino acids. Trimming stripped 4 bases from V and 6 bases from J, with 12 bases between. The CDR3 DNA follows: TGTGCCAGCAGCTACGCTTCGGGGGATGGCTACACCTTC. Translating it yields CASSYASGDGYTF.

The rearrangement links TRBV12-3 or TRBV12-4 to TRBJ2-3; no clear D gene. This CDR3 has 14 residues. V was pared by 3 bases and J by 5 bases, with 12 bases between. The CDR3 nucleotides read TGTGCCAGCAGTTTCAGCCTAGTAGTAGATACGCAGTATTTT. Residues: CASSFSLVVDTQYF.

This clonotype appeared many times. CDR3 residues: CASSPWTAPGHTIYF. As DNA, the CDR3 is TGTGCCAGCAGTCCTTGGACGGCCCCGGGACACACCATATATTTT. The V call is TRBV6-1, the J call TRBJ1-3, with TRBD1 as a possible D gene (5 bases). V was cut by 5 bases and J by 8 bases, with 19 bases left in between. Germline-derived CDR1 and CDR2 are MNHNS and SASEGT. The CDR3 contains 15 residues.

This clonotype was observed at least ten times. At one of its ends the junction is not consistent with the germline gene, which may arise from a read error. CDR3 loop: CASSQYRTHLAKNIKYF. For the CDR3, the DNA is TGTGCCAGCAGTCAATACAGGACCCATTTAGCCAAAAACATTAAGTACTTC. The rearrangement links TRBV12-3 or TRBV12-4 to TRBJ2-4, with a tentative D call TRBD1 (5 bases). This CDR3 is built from 17 residues.

At least ten counts were recorded for this clonotype. The genes are TRBV12-3 or TRBV12-4 and TRBJ1-2, with TRBD1 as a possible D gene (6 bases). The V gene lost 4 bases and the J gene lost 14 bases, with 11 bases spanning the gap. The CDR3 consists of 10 residues. This chain's CDR3 is CASSWGLETF. The CDR3, as DNA: TGTGCCAGCAGTTGGGGGCTAGAAACCTTC.

Of note for this clonotype: A much larger clone sits a single nucleotide away, making a read error possible. The chain has TRBV28 and TRBJ2-2; D is perhaps TRBD2 (5 bases). This CDR3 contains 15 residues. Looked up from germline, CDR1 is MDHEN and CDR2 is SYDVKM. The CDR3 nucleotides are TGTGCCAGCAGTTTGACCCACACTAACACCGGGGAGCTGTGTTTT. Translation gives CASSLTHTNTGELCF.

A note on this clonotype: Relative to the germline gene, one junction end is altered; a read error may explain this. V and J are TRBV6-5 and TRBJ1-5; D is uncertain. Germline V gives CDR1 MNHEY, CDR2 SVGAGI. This CDR3 spans 14 amino acids. Written as DNA, the CDR3 is TGTGCCAGCAGTTACTCTAGGGTCACGCAGCCCCATCATTTT. Translated, it gives CASSYSRVTQPHHF.

This sequence joins TRBV6-2 or TRBV6-3 and TRBJ2-5; possibly TRBD2 for D (6 bases). Germline V gene lookup returns CDR1 MNHEY and CDR2 SVGEGT. This CDR3 is 16 amino acids long. Trimming shortened V by 6 bases and J by 1 base, and 18 bases separated the two germline ends. In DNA, the CDR3 is TGTGCCAGCAGGAGCCACCGGGACTGGGGCCAAGAGACCCAGTACTTC. This translates into CASRSHRDWGQETQYF.

The chain is built from TRBV2 and TRBJ1-5; D gene uncertain. Deletions cut 7 bases from V and 0 bases from J, with 10 bases between. The CDR3 extends over 14 amino acids. Germline V gives CDR1 SNHLY, CDR2 FYNNEI. CDR3 in amino acids: CASNELNSNQPQHF. Written as DNA, the CDR3 is TGTGCCAGCAACGAGCTGAATAGCAATCAGCCCCAGCATTTT.

This clonotype was seen ten or more times. The chain uses TRBV6-5 and TRBJ1-1; 8 bases line up with TRBD1. Trimming removed 2 bases from V and 0 bases from J; junction bases left unmatched: 2. From germline, CDR1 is MNHEY and CDR2 SVGAGI. CDR3 length: 15 residues. CDR3 loop: CASSYGQGVNTEAFF. CDR3 DNA: TGTGCCAGCAGTTACGGACAGGGTGTGAACACTGAAGCTTTCTTT.

Ten or more counts support this clonotype. CDR3 region: CASSEEVGTGMGYEQYF. DNA of the CDR3: TGTGCCAGCAGTGAAGAGGTGGGAACAGGGATGGGCTACGAGCAGTACTTC. J is TRBJ2-7 and V is TRBV6-1; the D gene is possibly TRBD1 (6 bases). V dropped 1 base and J dropped 3 bases, with 19 bases sitting between them. The CDR3 extends over 17 amino acids. Germline CDR1 and CDR2: MNHNS and SASEGT.

This clonotype was found many times. This rearrangement joins TRBV6-5 to TRBJ1-2, with TRBD1 as a possible D gene (5 bases). The CDR3 has 17 amino acids. The ends were cut back, 0 bases at V and 1 base at J, with 15 bases in the middle. Per germline, CDR1 MNHEY and CDR2 SVGAGI. The DNA for the CDR3 is TGTGCCAGCAGTTACTCGGGGCGCAGGGCCTTTAACTATGGCTACACCTTC. Encoded protein: CASSYSGRRAFNYGYTF.

The table lists this clonotype with many counts. The V gene is TRBV20-1, the J gene TRBJ2-7, with D possibly matching TRBD2 (7 bases). This CDR3 is 14 amino acids long. The V end was cut by 4 bases, the J end by 5 bases, with 18 bases between. The V gene's germline CDR1 is DFQATT and CDR2 SNEGSKA (reference sequence). The CDR3 sequence: CSANPWGGRDEQYF. DNA of the CDR3: TGCAGTGCTAACCCTTGGGGGGGCAGGGACGAGCAGTACTTC.